This T cell receptor (beta chain) was observed in a study of T cells in Graves' hyperthyroidism and ophthalmopathy. At the level of the study: Peripheral blood was secured at the point of initial diagnosis, before any treatment.

The CDR3 consists of 14 residues. With V trimmed by 5 bases and J by 3 bases, 7 bases remained unmatched. Germline CDR1 is LGHDT and CDR2 is YNNKEL (reference sequence). Exclusion of patients followed from uncontrolled infection, other autoimmune disease, pregnancy or lactation. This clonotype was counted a few times. The CDR3 regions of TCR beta were amplified from RNA transcripts. A set of HTBI primers served as the primers for a first-round RT-PCR of the TCR CDR3. MiXCR, applied by TCRdb to the multiplex PCR reads, yields one record per CDR3 protein. The data contain about 250,000 distinct CDR3 sequences, around 25% of them singletons.

V and J are TRBV3-1 and TRBJ2-7; 7 bases align to TRBD2. The TCR sequence derives from a woman between 40 and 50 years old with Graves' ophthalmopathy. The sample was blood. The CDR3 here is CASSSFGGNYEQYF. The CDR3 DNA reads TGTGCCAGCAGCTCATTCGGGGGGAACTACGAGCAGTACTTC.